A single sample gave rise to the 18 T cell receptor beta chains below, sequenced in a study of cytomegalovirus exposure and HLA in healthy donors. The study ran its PCR with 60 Vbeta and 13 Jbeta primers. This table comes from immunoSEQ multiplex PCR, and its TCRdb copy is limited to in-frame clones, with some not included. This sample yields 140,000 to 150,000 clones, of which 70% to 80% are seen a single time; about 2% belongs to the top ten. Sequenced input: PBMCs. The receptor source for this set is an older woman in good health and CMV-seropositive.

The chain uses TRBV5-1 and TRBJ2-5; maybe TRBD2 (5 bases). Looked up from germline, CDR1 is SGHRS and CDR2 is YFSETQ. The CDR3 is made up of 15 amino acids. V lost 5 bases and J lost 5, with 19 bases in between. CDR3 in amino acids: CASSPRRGNKETQYF. For the CDR3, the DNA is TGCGCCAGCAGTCCCCGACGGGGTAATAAGGAGACCCAGTACTTC.

This chain links TRBV30 with TRBJ2-5; 10 bases are a match to TRBD2. Unmatched junction bases numbered 3, after V lost 1 base and J lost 4 bases. The germline V gene encodes CDR1 GTSNPN and CDR2 SVGIG (reference sequence). The CDR3 has 14 amino acids. Here the CDR3 reads CAWSELAGGETQYF. CDR3 nucleotide sequence: TGTGCCTGGAGTGAATTAGCGGGAGGAGAGACCCAGTACTTC.

There are a few counts of this clone. V and J are TRBV6-6 and TRBJ2-1; D is undetermined. This CDR3 is built from 13 residues. V was cut by 7 bases and J by 6 bases, with 13 bases left in between. Germline V gives CDR1 MNHNY, CDR2 SVGAGI (reference sequence). The CDR3 sequence: CASTPSGANEQFF. The DNA of the CDR3 is TGTGCCAGCACCCCCTCGGGTGCCAATGAGCAGTTCTTC.

The J gene is TRBJ1-1, the V gene TRBV27, with TRBD1 matching 7 bases. Germline loops: CDR1 MNHEY, CDR2 SMNVEV (reference sequence). With V trimmed by 9 bases and J by 3 bases, 7 bases remained unmatched. The CDR3 extends over 13 amino acids. As DNA, the CDR3 is TGTGCCAGTTTATCACAGGGGTACACTGAAGCTTTCTTT. Protein sequence: CASLSQGYTEAFF.

J is TRBJ2-2 and V is TRBV9, with D perhaps TRBD2 (6 bases). Germline CDR1 SGDLS, CDR2 YYNGEE. Deletions cut 3 bases from V and 4 bases from J, with 10 bases between. This CDR3 is built from 14 residues. For the CDR3, the DNA is TGTGCCAGCAGCGGGTTAGCGGTCACCGGGGAGCTGTTTTTT. This encodes CASSGLAVTGELFF.

This clone was recorded a few times. The V and J genes are TRBV30 and TRBJ2-7, with 7 bases fitting TRBD2. CDR3 length: 11 amino acids. V gave up 5 bases and J gave up 3 bases; unmatched junction bases: 1. Germline CDR1 and CDR2: GTSNPN and SVGIG (reference sequence). The CDR3 sequence is CAWGGVYEQYF. The CDR3 DNA reads TGTGCCTGGGGGGGGGTCTACGAGCAGTACTTC.

Written as DNA, the CDR3 is TGTGCTAGTGGTTTGGACAGCAATGAAGCTTTCTTT. This gives the protein CASGLDSNEAFF. The genes are TRBV12-5 and TRBJ1-1; D gene ambiguous. Trimming shortened V by 1 base and J by 7 bases, and 7 bases separated the two germline ends. CDR1 LGHNT and CDR2 FRNRAP come from the germline V gene. The CDR3 consists of 12 residues.

The chain is built from TRBV5-6 and TRBJ2-2, with D perhaps TRBD2 (6 bases). The germline V and J ends were trimmed by 3 bases and 6 bases, with 18 bases remaining between them. The CDR3 is 16 residues long. Germline CDR1 and CDR2: SGHDT and YYEEEE. CDR3: CASSSRTPGGAGELFF. The CDR3 nucleotides read TGTGCCAGCAGCTCGAGGACCCCCGGGGGAGCCGGGGAGCTGTTTTTT.

This clone has only a few counts. The chain combines TRBV4-1 with TRBJ2-7; 7 nucleotides line up with TRBD2. CDR3 size: 18 residues. Germline V gene data show CDR1 as MGHRA and CDR2 as YSYEKL. Losses at the gene ends were 0 bases for V and 3 bases for J; bases not matched to a gene: 14. The CDR3, as DNA: TGCGCCAGCAGCCAAGATCAGCGCTCTGGGGCTAGCGGCTACGAGCAGTACTTC. Its translation: CASSQDQRSGASGYEQYF.

There are a few counts of this clone. The chain couples TRBV28 to TRBJ1-1; TRBD1 matches 7 bases. Losses at the gene ends were 5 bases for V and 10 bases for J; bases not matched to a gene: 7. CDR3 length: 12 residues. Looked up from germline, CDR1 is MDHEN and CDR2 is SYDVKM. CDR3 region: CASSVPGGRAFF. DNA of the CDR3: TGTGCCAGCAGTGTCCCAGGGGGGCGAGCTTTCTTT.

The chain employs TRBV28 and TRBJ1-1; weak D call: TRBD1 (6 bases). V lost 2 bases to trimming and J lost 5 bases, with 9 bases between them. This CDR3 is built from 13 residues. The germline CDR1 and CDR2 sequences are MDHEN and SYDVKM. In DNA form, the CDR3 reads TGTGCCAGCAGTTTAACAGGGCGGACTGAAGCTTTCTTT. It specifies CASSLTGRTEAFF.

The V call is TRBV7-3, the J call TRBJ2-3; the D gene is possibly TRBD2 (5 bases). V was trimmed by 1 base and J by 0 bases, leaving 8 bases between them. The CDR3 is 15 residues long. The germline V gene has CDR1 SGHTA and CDR2 FQGTGA. The DNA of the CDR3 is TGTGCCAGCAGCTTAATGCGGGCTAGCACAGATACGCAGTATTTT. It codes for CASSLMRASTDTQYF.

The chain employs TRBV7-6 and TRBJ1-1, with 8 bases aligning to TRBD1. In germline, CDR1 is SGHVS, CDR2 FNYEAQ. The junction had 3 bases not matched to a gene; V was cut back by 5 bases and J by 1 base. The CDR3 totals 14 residues. CDR3 region: CASSLGQGNTEAFF. CDR3 DNA: TGTGCCAGCAGCCTTGGACAGGGGAACACTGAAGCTTTCTTT. Full variable domain (outside the CDR3, taken from reference TRBV7-6 and TRBJ1-1): GAGVSQSPRYKVTKRGQDVALRCDPISGHVSLYWYRQALGQGPEFLTYFNYEAQQDKSGLPNDRFSAERPEGSISTLTIQRTEQRDSAMYRCASSLGQGNTEAFFGQGTRLTVV.

In this sample, this clone turned up a few times. The chain uses TRBV7-8 and TRBJ1-1; possibly TRBD1 for D (5 bases). The CDR3 extends over 15 amino acids. The germline gives CDR1 SGHVS, CDR2 FQNEAQ. The V gene lost 1 base and the J gene lost 4 bases, with 13 bases spanning the gap. CDR3 DNA: TGTGCCAGCAGCTTAGTAAGGGGCTCGACCACTGAAGCTTTCTTT. The encoded protein is CASSLVRGSTTEAFF.

This clone was found once. The chain combines TRBV5-1 with TRBJ2-3; 7 bases are shared with TRBD1. This CDR3 contains 15 residues. From germline, CDR1 is SGHRS and CDR2 YFSETQ. V gave up 0 bases and J gave up 3 bases; unmatched junction bases: 4. CDR3 DNA: TGCGCCAGCAGCTTGGGAGGGACAGATACAGATACGCAGTATTTT. It is translated as CASSLGGTDTDTQYF.

The chain is built from TRBV5-1 and TRBJ1-2, with D perhaps TRBD1 (5 bases). The ends were cut back, 5 bases at V and 5 bases at J, with 10 bases in the middle. The CDR3 consists of 12 residues. Germline V lookup: CDR1 SGHRS, CDR2 YFSETQ. CDR3 sequence (DNA): TGCGCCAGCAGTACAGGCGCTTATGGCTACACCTTC. The encoded protein is CASSTGAYGYTF.

V gene TRBV5-1 combines with J gene TRBJ2-1; D remains ambiguous. This CDR3 is built from 14 residues. CDR1 and CDR2 from the germline V gene are SGHRS and YFSETQ. V shed 0 bases and J shed 5 bases, with 9 bases lying between them. CDR3 protein: CASSLGGANNEQFF. The CDR3 DNA sequence: TGCGCCAGCAGCTTGGGTGGAGCGAACAATGAGCAGTTCTTC. Looking up the rest from reference TRBV5-1 and TRBJ2-1 gives the full variable domain: KAGVTQTPRYLIKTRGQQVTLSCSPISGHRSVSWYQQTPGQGLQFLFEYFSETQRNKGNFPGRFSGRQFSNSRSEMNVSTLELGDSALYLCASSLGGANNEQFFGPGTRLTVL.

CDR3 in DNA: TGTGCCAGCAGTCGGTCTACCTCCTACAATGAGCAGTTCTTC. Its protein is CASSRSTSYNEQFF. This rearrangement joins TRBV7-9 to TRBJ2-1; D gene uncertain. CDR1 is SEHNR, CDR2 FQNEAQ, per germline (reference sequence). Trimming pared 6 bases from V and 0 bases from J, leaving 9 bases between. This CDR3 has 14 residues.